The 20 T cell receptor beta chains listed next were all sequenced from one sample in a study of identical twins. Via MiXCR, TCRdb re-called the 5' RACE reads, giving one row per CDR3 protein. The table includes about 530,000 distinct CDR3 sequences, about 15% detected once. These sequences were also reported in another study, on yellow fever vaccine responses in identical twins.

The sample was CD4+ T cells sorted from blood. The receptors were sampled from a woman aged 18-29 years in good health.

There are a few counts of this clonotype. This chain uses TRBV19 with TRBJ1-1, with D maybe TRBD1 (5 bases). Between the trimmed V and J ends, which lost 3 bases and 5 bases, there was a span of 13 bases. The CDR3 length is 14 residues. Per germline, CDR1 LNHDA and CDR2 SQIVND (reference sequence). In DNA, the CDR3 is TGTGCCAGTAGTATCAGTCAGGGAAGGACTGAAGCTTTCTTT. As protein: CASSISQGRTEAFF. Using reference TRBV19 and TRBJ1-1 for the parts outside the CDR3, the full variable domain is DGGITQSPKYLFRKEGQNVTLSCEQNLNHDAMYWYRQDPGQGLRLIYYSQIVNDFQKGDIAEGYSVSREKKESFPLTVTSAQKNPTAFYLCASSISQGRTEAFFGQGTRLTVV.

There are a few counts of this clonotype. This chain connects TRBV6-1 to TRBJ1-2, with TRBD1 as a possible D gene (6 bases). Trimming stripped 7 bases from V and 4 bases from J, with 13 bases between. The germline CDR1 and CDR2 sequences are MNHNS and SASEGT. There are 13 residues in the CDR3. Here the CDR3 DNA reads TGTGCCAGCAAACGGGGGGCTGTCTATGGCTACACCTTC. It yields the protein CASKRGAVYGYTF.

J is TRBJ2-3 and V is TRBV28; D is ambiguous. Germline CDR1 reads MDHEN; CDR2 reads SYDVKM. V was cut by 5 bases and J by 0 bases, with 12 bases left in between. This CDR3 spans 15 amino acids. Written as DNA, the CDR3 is TGTGCCAGCAGTCTGACACCAACCAGCACAGATACGCAGTATTTT. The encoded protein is CASSLTPTSTDTQYF.

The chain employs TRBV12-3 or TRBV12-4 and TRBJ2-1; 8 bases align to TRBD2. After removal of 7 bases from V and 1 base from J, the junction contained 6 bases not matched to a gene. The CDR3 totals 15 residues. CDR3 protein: CASMAGGHSYNEQFF. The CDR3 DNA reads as TGTGCCAGCATGGCGGGGGGCCATTCCTACAATGAGCAGTTCTTC.

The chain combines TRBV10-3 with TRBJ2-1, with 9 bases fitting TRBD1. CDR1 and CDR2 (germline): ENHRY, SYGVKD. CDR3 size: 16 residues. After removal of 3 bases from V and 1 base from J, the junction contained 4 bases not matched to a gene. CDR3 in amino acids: CAISEKQGASYNEQFF. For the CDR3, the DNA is TGTGCCATCAGTGAAAAACAGGGGGCATCCTACAATGAGCAGTTCTTC.

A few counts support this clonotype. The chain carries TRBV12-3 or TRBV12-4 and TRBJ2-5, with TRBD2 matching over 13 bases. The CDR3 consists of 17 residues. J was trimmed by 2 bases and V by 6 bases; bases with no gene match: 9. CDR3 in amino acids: CASRQGLLAGGQETQYF. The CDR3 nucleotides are TGTGCCAGCAGGCAGGGTCTACTAGCGGGAGGGCAAGAGACCCAGTACTTC.

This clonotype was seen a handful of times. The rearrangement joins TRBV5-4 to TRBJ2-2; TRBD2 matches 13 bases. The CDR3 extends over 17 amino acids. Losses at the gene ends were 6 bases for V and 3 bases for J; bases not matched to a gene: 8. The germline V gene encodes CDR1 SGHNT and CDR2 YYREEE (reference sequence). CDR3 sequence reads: CASNPGLAGVHTGELFF. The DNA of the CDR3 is TGTGCCAGCAACCCAGGACTAGCGGGAGTCCACACCGGGGAGCTGTTTTTT.

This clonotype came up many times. The DNA of the CDR3 is TGCGCCAGCAGTGGACAGGGGAGCTCTGGAAACACCATATATTTT. It codes for CASSGQGSSGNTIYF. The rearrangement uses TRBV10-2 and TRBJ1-3; 8 bases are a match to TRBD1. V gave up 4 bases and J gave up 0 bases; unmatched junction bases: 2. Germline CDR1 WSHSY, CDR2 SAAADI. This CDR3 region has 15 residues.

CDR3 in amino acids: CASSLTILYEQYF. In nucleotides, the CDR3 is TGTGCCAGCAGTTTGACAATCCTTTACGAGCAGTACTTC. V usage is TRBV28 and J usage is TRBJ2-7, with D uncertain. V lost 3 bases, J lost 4 bases, and 10 bases lay in between. CDR1 MDHEN and CDR2 SYDVKM come from the germline V gene. This CDR3 spans 13 amino acids.

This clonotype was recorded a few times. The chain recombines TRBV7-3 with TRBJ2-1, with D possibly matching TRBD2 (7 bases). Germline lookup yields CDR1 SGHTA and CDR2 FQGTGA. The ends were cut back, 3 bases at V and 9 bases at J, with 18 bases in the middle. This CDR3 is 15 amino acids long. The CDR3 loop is CASSLPGSRGGEQFF. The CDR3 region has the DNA TGTGCCAGCAGCTTGCCCGGAAGTAGGGGGGGTGAGCAGTTCTTC.

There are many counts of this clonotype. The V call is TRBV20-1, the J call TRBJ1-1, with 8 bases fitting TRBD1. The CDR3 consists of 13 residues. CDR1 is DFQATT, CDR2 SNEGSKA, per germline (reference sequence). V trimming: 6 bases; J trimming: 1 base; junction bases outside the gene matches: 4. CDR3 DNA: TGCAGTGCCCCAGGACAGGGGAACACTGAAGCTTTCTTT. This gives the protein CSAPGQGNTEAFF.

The CDR3, as DNA: TGTGCCATCAGTGAGTCCGTCCTAGCGGGACTGGAGACCCAGTACTTC. Translating gives CAISESVLAGLETQYF. The rearrangement joins TRBV10-3 to TRBJ2-5; 9 bases map to TRBD2. The germline gives CDR1 ENHRY, CDR2 SYGVKD. The CDR3 has 16 amino acids. V gave up 0 bases and J gave up 5 bases; unmatched junction bases: 7.

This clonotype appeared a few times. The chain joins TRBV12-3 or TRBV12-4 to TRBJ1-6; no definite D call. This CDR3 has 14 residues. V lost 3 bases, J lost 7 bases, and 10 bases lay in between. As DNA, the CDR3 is TGTGCCAGCAGTTTTGGCAGGTACAATTCACCCCTCCACTTT. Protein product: CASSFGRYNSPLHF.

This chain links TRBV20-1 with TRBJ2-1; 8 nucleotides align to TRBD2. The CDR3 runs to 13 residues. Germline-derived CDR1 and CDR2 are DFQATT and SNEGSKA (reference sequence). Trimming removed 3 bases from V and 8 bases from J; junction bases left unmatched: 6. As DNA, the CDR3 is TGCAGTGCTAGCGGGAGGGCCCTGGATGAGCAGTTCTTC. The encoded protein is CSASGRALDEQFF.

The CDR3 region is CASTYRAGDFNTGELFF. In DNA, the CDR3 is TGTGCCAGCACATATCGAGCGGGAGACTTCAACACCGGGGAGCTGTTTTTT. The rearrangement uses TRBV2 and TRBJ2-2; 8 bases map to TRBD2. CDR3 size: 17 residues. Germline CDR1 reads SNHLY; CDR2 reads FYNNEI. The junction had 12 bases not matched to a gene; V was cut back by 7 bases and J by 2 bases.

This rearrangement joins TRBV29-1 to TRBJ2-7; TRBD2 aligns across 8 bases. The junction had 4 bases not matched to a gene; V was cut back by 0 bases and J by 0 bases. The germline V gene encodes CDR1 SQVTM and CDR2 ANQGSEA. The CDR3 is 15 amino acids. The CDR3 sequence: CSVEDLAGGSYEQYF. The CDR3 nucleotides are TGCAGCGTTGAAGACCTCGCGGGAGGCTCCTACGAGCAGTACTTC.

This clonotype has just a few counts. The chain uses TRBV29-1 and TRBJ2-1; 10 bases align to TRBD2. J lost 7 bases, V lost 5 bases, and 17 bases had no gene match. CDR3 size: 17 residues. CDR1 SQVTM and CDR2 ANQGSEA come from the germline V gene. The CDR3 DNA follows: TGCAGCGTTCTGTCCCCTGTATCTAGCGGGGGAGGGAATGAGCAGTTCTTC. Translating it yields CSVLSPVSSGGGNEQFF.

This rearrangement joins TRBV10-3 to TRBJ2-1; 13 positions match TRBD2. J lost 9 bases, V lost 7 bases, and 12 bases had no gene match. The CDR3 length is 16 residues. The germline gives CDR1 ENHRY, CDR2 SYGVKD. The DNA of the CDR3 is TGTGCCATCACCCCCCTGACTAGCGGGAGGTTAAGTGAGCAGTTCTTC. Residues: CAITPLTSGRLSEQFF.

CDR3 DNA sequence: TGTGCCAGCTCACCGCTGGGAGCGGGGGGATCCCTTATCCAAAACATTCAGTACTTC. It translates to CASSPLGAGGSLIQNIQYF. The J gene is TRBJ2-4, the V gene TRBV18; 9 bases match TRBD2. The length of the CDR3 is 19 residues. J gave up 5 bases and V 3 bases, and 17 bases lay outside the gene matches. Germline V gene sequence: CDR1 KGHSH, CDR2 LQKENI.

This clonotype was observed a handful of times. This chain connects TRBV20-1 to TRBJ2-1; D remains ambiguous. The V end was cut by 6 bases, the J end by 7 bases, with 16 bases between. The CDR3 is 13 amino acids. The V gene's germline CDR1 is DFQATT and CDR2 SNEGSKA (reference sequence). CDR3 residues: CSAGNIPMNEQFF. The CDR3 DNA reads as TGCAGTGCCGGCAATATCCCAATGAATGAGCAGTTCTTC.